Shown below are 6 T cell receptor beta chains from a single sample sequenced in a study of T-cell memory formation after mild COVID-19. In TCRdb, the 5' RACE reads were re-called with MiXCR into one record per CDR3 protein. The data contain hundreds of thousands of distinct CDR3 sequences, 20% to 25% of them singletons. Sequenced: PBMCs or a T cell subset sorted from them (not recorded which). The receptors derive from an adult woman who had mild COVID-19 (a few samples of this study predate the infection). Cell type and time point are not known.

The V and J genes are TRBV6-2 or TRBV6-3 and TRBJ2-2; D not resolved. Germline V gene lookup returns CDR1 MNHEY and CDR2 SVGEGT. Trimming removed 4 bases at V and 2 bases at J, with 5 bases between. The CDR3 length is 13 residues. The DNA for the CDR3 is TGTGCCAGCAGTTCCACTAACACCGGGGAGCTGTTTTTT. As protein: CASSSTNTGELFF.

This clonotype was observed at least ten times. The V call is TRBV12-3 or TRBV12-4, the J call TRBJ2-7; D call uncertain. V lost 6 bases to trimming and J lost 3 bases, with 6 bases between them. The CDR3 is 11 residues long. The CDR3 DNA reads TGTGCCAGCAGCTCCTACTACGAGCAGTACTTC. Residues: CASSSYYEQYF.

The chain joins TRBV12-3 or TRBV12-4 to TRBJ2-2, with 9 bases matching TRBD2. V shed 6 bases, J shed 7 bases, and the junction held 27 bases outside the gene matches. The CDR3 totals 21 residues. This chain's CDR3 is CASRVHHLAQRKREVYGELFF. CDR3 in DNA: TGTGCCAGCAGAGTACACCACCTCGCCCAAAGAAAGCGGGAGGTATACGGGGAGCTGTTTTTT.

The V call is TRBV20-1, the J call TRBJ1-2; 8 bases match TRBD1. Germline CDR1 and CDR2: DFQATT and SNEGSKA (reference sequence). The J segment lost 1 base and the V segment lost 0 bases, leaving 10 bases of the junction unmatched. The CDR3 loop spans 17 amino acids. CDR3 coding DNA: TGCAGTGCTAGAGAGCGATACAGGGGGATGATTAACTATGGCTACACCTTC. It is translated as CSARERYRGMINYGYTF.

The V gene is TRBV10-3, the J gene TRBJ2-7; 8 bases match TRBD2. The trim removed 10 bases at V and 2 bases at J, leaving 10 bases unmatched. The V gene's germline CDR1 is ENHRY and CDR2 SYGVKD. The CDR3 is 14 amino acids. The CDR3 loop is CATGGREYTYEQYF. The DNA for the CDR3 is TGTGCCACGGGGGGGCGGGAGTATACCTACGAGCAGTACTTC.

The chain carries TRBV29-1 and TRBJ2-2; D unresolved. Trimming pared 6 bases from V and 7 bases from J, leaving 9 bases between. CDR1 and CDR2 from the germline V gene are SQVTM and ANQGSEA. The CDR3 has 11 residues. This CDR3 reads CSVFLDGELFF. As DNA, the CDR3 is TGCAGCGTCTTTCTCGACGGGGAGCTGTTTTTT.